These T cell receptor beta chains were read from a single sample in a study of T cells in Graves' hyperthyroidism and ophthalmopathy. TCRdb re-derived calls from the multiplex PCR reads in MiXCR, one entry per CDR3 protein. The sample includes some 490,000 distinct CDR3 sequences, roughly 15% seen only once; the top ten take approximately 30%. The sequencing input was blood. These receptors came from a woman in her 30s with Graves' ophthalmopathy. CDR3s include the opening cysteine and the closing phenylalanine or tryptophan. Each record gives: J gene, V gene, clone size, CDR3 length, D gene, CDR3 protein, CDR3 DNA. The D gene is left open where the match is weak. Not all rows give a size; the values are once, few, many and, for expanded clones, a class.

J gene: TRBJ2-1; V gene: TRBV5-1; clone size: few; CDR3 length: 15; D gene: TRBD2; CDR3 protein: CASSLMASGSHEQFF; CDR3 DNA: TGCGCCAGCAGCTTGATGGCTAGCGGGAGTCATGAGCAGTTCTTC
J gene: TRBJ2-1; V gene: TRBV5-5; clone size: few; CDR3 length: 15; D gene: TRBD2; CDR3 protein: CASSGLAGIYNEQFF; CDR3 DNA: TGTGCCAGCAGCGGCTTAGCGGGAATATACAATGAGCAGTTCTTC
J gene: TRBJ2-7; V gene: TRBV19; clone size: few; CDR3 length: 14; D gene: NA; CDR3 protein: CASSGQTGSYEQYF; CDR3 DNA: TGTGCCAGTTCAGGACAGACGGGCTCCTACGAGCAGTACTTC
J gene: TRBJ2-5; V gene: TRBV12-3/TRBV12-4; clone size: NA; CDR3 length: 13; D gene: TRBD2; CDR3 protein: CASSPGTSGQKYF; CDR3 DNA: TGTGCCAGCAGTCCCGGGACTAGCGGCCAAAAGTACTTC
J gene: TRBJ2-1; V gene: TRBV5-5; clone size: many; CDR3 length: 15; D gene: NA; CDR3 protein: CASSFIKSSYNEQFF; CDR3 DNA: TGTGCCAGCAGCTTTATTAAGAGCTCCTACAATGAGCAGTTCTTC
J gene: TRBJ1-5; V gene: TRBV28; clone size: NA; CDR3 length: 17; D gene: TRBD1; CDR3 protein: CASRHPGQGAPGQPQHF; CDR3 DNA: TGTGCCAGCAGACATCCGGGACAGGGGGCGCCGGGCCAGCCCCAGCATTTT
J gene: TRBJ2-1; V gene: TRBV7-3; clone size: few; CDR3 length: 16; D gene: TRBD2; CDR3 protein: CASSLVGGTSGNEQFF; CDR3 DNA: TGTGCCAGCAGCTTAGTAGGGGGGACTAGCGGCAATGAGCAGTTCTTC
J gene: TRBJ2-3; V gene: TRBV7-2; clone size: few; CDR3 length: 13; D gene: NA; CDR3 protein: CASSWDFRDTQYF; CDR3 DNA: TGTGCCAGCAGCTGGGACTTCCGGGATACGCAGTATTTT
J gene: TRBJ1-6; V gene: TRBV28; clone size: few; CDR3 length: 16; D gene: NA; CDR3 protein: CASSLQGGVNNSPLHF; CDR3 DNA: TGTGCCAGCAGTCTCCAGGGCGGTGTGAATAATTCACCCCTCCACTTT
J gene: TRBJ2-1; V gene: TRBV29-1; clone size: few; CDR3 length: 12; D gene: NA; CDR3 protein: CSLGSSYNEQFF; CDR3 DNA: TGCAGCCTAGGGAGCTCCTACAATGAGCAGTTCTTC
J gene: TRBJ2-2; V gene: TRBV7-2; clone size: many; CDR3 length: 15; D gene: NA; CDR3 protein: CASGPLRGYGGELFF; CDR3 DNA: TGTGCCAGCGGCCCTTTAAGGGGGTATGGCGGGGAGCTGTTTTTT
J gene: TRBJ2-5; V gene: TRBV7-2; clone size: many; CDR3 length: 14; D gene: NA; CDR3 protein: CASLRSSDQETQYF; CDR3 DNA: TGTGCCAGCCTCAGATCTAGCGACCAAGAGACCCAGTACTTC
J gene: TRBJ1-1; V gene: TRBV10-3; clone size: NA; CDR3 length: 12; D gene: NA; CDR3 protein: CAIGALIPEAFF; CDR3 DNA: TGTGCCATCGGGGCCCTTATCCCTGAAGCTTTCTTT
J gene: TRBJ2-2; V gene: TRBV20-1; clone size: NA; CDR3 length: 11; D gene: NA; CDR3 protein: CRGGSTGELFF; CDR3 DNA: TGCAGAGGAGGCAGCACCGGGGAGCTGTTTTTT
J gene: TRBJ1-1; V gene: TRBV5-1; clone size: many; CDR3 length: 14; D gene: NA; CDR3 protein: CASSLGRGSTEAFF; CDR3 DNA: TGCGCCAGCAGCTTGGGTAGGGGATCCACTGAAGCTTTCTTT
J gene: TRBJ1-6; V gene: TRBV20-1; clone size: few; CDR3 length: 17; D gene: TRBD1; CDR3 protein: CSARPGQGVGFNPPLHF; CDR3 DNA: TGCAGTGCTAGACCGGGACAGGGTGTAGGCTTTAATCCACCCCTCCACTTT
J gene: TRBJ2-7; V gene: TRBV27; clone size: NA; CDR3 length: 13; D gene: NA; CDR3 protein: CASGWGDRLERYF; CDR3 DNA: TGTGCCAGCGGGTGGGGAGATCGTCTCGAGCGGTACTTC
J gene: TRBJ2-3; V gene: TRBV7-2; clone size: many; CDR3 length: 15; D gene: NA; CDR3 protein: CASSRSRGGTDTQYF; CDR3 DNA: TGTGCCAGCAGTCGATCCAGGGGAGGCACAGATACGCAGTATTTT
J gene: TRBJ1-1; V gene: TRBV12-3/TRBV12-4; clone size: many; CDR3 length: 15; D gene: NA; CDR3 protein: CASSPTGPMNTEAFF; CDR3 DNA: TGTGCCAGCAGTCCTACAGGGCCCATGAACACTGAAGCTTTCTTT
J gene: TRBJ1-6; V gene: TRBV20-1; clone size: NA; CDR3 length: 12; D gene: NA; CDR3 protein: CSAFPFRSPLHF; CDR3 DNA: TGCAGTGCTTTTCCCTTTAGATCACCCCTCCACTTT
J gene: TRBJ1-5; V gene: TRBV28; clone size: many; CDR3 length: 15; D gene: NA; CDR3 protein: CASSHSGQFYQPQHF; CDR3 DNA: TGTGCCAGCAGTCACTCCGGACAGTTCTATCAGCCCCAGCATTTT
J gene: TRBJ2-1; V gene: TRBV7-6; clone size: NA; CDR3 length: 12; D gene: NA; CDR3 protein: CASSQTGYEQFF; CDR3 DNA: TGTGCCAGCAGCCAGACAGGTTATGAGCAGTTCTTC
J gene: TRBJ2-1; V gene: TRBV28; clone size: few; CDR3 length: 14; D gene: TRBD2; CDR3 protein: CASKGGSSYNEQFF; CDR3 DNA: TGTGCCAGCAAGGGCGGGAGCTCCTACAATGAGCAGTTCTTC
J gene: TRBJ2-5; V gene: TRBV4-2; clone size: NA; CDR3 length: 15; D gene: TRBD2; CDR3 protein: CASSQGSGRVETQYF; CDR3 DNA: TGTGCCAGCAGCCAGGGAAGCGGGAGGGTGGAGACCCAGTACTTC
J gene: TRBJ1-1; V gene: TRBV19; clone size: NA; CDR3 length: 14; D gene: NA; CDR3 protein: CASTAGHWDTEAFF; CDR3 DNA: TGTGCCAGTACGGCCGGCCATTGGGACACTGAAGCTTTCTTT
J gene: TRBJ1-1; V gene: TRBV18; clone size: many; CDR3 length: 13; D gene: NA; CDR3 protein: CASSPGRNTEAFF; CDR3 DNA: TGTGCCAGCTCCCCCGGACGGAACACTGAAGCTTTCTTT
J gene: TRBJ2-7; V gene: TRBV5-6; clone size: few; CDR3 length: 17; D gene: NA; CDR3 protein: CASSLLAGTDYSYEQYF; CDR3 DNA: TGTGCCAGCAGCCTACTAGCCGGGACAGATTATTCCTACGAGCAGTACTTC
J gene: TRBJ2-7; V gene: TRBV6-5; clone size: many; CDR3 length: 14; D gene: TRBD1; CDR3 protein: CASSYGTGEPEQYF; CDR3 DNA: TGTGCCAGCAGTTACGGGACAGGGGAGCCCGAGCAGTACTTC
J gene: TRBJ2-7; V gene: TRBV28; clone size: many; CDR3 length: 14; D gene: NA; CDR3 protein: CASSRIQGRYEQYF; CDR3 DNA: TGTGCCAGCAGCCGGATCCAGGGGCGGTACGAGCAGTACTTC
J gene: TRBJ1-1; V gene: TRBV4-2; clone size: few; CDR3 length: 15; D gene: NA; CDR3 protein: CASSQEGVGNTEAFF; CDR3 DNA: TGTGCCAGCAGCCAAGAGGGTGTGGGGAACACTGAAGCTTTCTTT
J gene: TRBJ2-2; V gene: TRBV12-3/TRBV12-4; clone size: few; CDR3 length: 17; D gene: TRBD1; CDR3 protein: CASSFRPGQVNTGELFF; CDR3 DNA: TGTGCCAGCAGTTTCCGTCCGGGACAGGTGAACACCGGGGAGCTGTTTTTT
J gene: TRBJ2-6; V gene: TRBV4-2; clone size: NA; CDR3 length: 18; D gene: TRBD1; CDR3 protein: CASSPERGQGSGANVLTF; CDR3 DNA: TGTGCCAGCAGCCCTGAGCGGGGACAGGGCTCTGGGGCCAACGTCCTGACTTTC
J gene: TRBJ2-7; V gene: TRBV6-2/TRBV6-3; clone size: few; CDR3 length: 13; D gene: NA; CDR3 protein: CASLLVGTYEQYF; CDR3 DNA: TGTGCCTCCTTATTAGTTGGGACCTACGAGCAGTACTTC
J gene: TRBJ1-4; V gene: TRBV28; clone size: few; CDR3 length: 14; D gene: TRBD1; CDR3 protein: CAGSTGTGDEKLFF; CDR3 DNA: TGTGCCGGCAGCACCGGGACAGGGGATGAAAAACTGTTTTTT
J gene: TRBJ2-7; V gene: TRBV29-1; clone size: few; CDR3 length: 15; D gene: NA; CDR3 protein: CSVAFKGATGYEQYF; CDR3 DNA: TGCAGCGTTGCCTTCAAAGGGGCCACAGGCTACGAGCAGTACTTC
J gene: TRBJ1-6; V gene: TRBV5-1; clone size: few; CDR3 length: 14; D gene: NA; CDR3 protein: CASSFLEGNSPLHF; CDR3 DNA: TGCGCCAGCAGCTTTCTGGAGGGGAATTCACCCCTCCACTTT
J gene: TRBJ2-3; V gene: TRBV7-9; clone size: few; CDR3 length: 17; D gene: TRBD2; CDR3 protein: CASSLTGLAGGTDTQYF; CDR3 DNA: TGTGCCAGCAGCCTAACGGGACTAGCGGGAGGCACAGATACGCAGTATTTT
J gene: TRBJ1-4; V gene: TRBV20-1; clone size: many; CDR3 length: 11; D gene: NA; CDR3 protein: CSAEEDEKLFF; CDR3 DNA: TGCAGTGCGGAGGAAGATGAAAAACTGTTTTTT